This T cell receptor (beta chain) was captured by sequencing in a study of Ad26.COV2.S vaccination and SARS-CoV-2 variants. Treatment denoted: some 19 received Ad26.COV2.S at low or high dose, single or two shots; five or six received placebo; per-sample allocation not given. All samples were drawn on day 63, counting from the first vaccine or placebo injection. Study-level results: Spike-specific TCR breadth ran higher among vaccine recipients than placebo recipients.

On this clone itself: Its antigen is not identified.

TCRdb keeps only in-frame clones here, not all; method: immunoSEQ multiplex PCR. The sample shows some 290,000 clones, around 81% of them seen only once. Germline V gene sequence: CDR1 SGHTA, CDR2 FQGNSA. V lost 4 bases to trimming and J lost 5 bases; unmatched junction nucleotides: 9. This CDR3 has 18 residues. The origin of this receptor is a person aged 18 to 59 who received the Ad26.COV2.S COVID-19 vaccine or a placebo. The chain recombines TRBV7-2 with TRBJ2-2, with 14 positions matching TRBD2. Sequences were derived from peripheral blood, sampled in a trial of Ad26.COV2.S vaccine versus placebo. CDR3 DNA sequence: TGTGCCAGCAGCTCCGGACTAGCGGGGGGCTTACCGACCGGGGAGCTGTTTTTT. It yields the protein CASSSGLAGGLPTGELFF.